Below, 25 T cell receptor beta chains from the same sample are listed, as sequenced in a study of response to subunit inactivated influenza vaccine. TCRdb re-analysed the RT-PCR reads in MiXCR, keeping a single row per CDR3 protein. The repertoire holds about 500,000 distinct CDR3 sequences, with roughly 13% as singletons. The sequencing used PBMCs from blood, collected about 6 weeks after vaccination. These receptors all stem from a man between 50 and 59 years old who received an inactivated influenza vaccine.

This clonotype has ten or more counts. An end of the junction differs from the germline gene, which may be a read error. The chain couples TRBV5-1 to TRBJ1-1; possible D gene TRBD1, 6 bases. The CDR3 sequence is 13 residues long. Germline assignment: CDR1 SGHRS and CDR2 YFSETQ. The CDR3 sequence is CASSSTGNTEAFF. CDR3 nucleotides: TGTGCCAGCAGCTCGACAGGGAACACTGAAGCTTTCTTT.

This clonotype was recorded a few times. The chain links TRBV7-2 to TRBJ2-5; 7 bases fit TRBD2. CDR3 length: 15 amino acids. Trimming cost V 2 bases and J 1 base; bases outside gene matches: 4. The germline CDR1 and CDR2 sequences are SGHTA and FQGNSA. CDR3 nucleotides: TGTGCCAGCAGCTTATTCGGGACTACCCAAGAGACCCAGTACTTC. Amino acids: CASSLFGTTQETQYF.

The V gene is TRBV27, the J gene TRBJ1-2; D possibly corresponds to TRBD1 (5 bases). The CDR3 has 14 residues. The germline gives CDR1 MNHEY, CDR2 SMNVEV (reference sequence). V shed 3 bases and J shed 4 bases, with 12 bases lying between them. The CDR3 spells CASSLGPRSYGYTF. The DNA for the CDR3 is TGTGCCAGCAGTTTGGGGCCAAGGAGCTATGGCTACACCTTC.

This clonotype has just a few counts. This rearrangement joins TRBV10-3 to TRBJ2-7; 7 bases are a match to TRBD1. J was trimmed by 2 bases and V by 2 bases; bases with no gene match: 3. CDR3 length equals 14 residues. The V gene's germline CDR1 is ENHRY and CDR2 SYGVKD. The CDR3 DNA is TGTGCCATCAGTGAGCTGGGACAGACCTACGAGCAGTACTTC. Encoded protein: CAISELGQTYEQYF.

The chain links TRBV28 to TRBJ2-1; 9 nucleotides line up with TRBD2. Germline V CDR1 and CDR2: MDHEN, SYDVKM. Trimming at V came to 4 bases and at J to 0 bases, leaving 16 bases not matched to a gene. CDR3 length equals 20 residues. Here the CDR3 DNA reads TGTGCCAGCAGTTCCCCAATAGCGGGAGCCCCCAATAGCTCCTACAATGAGCAGTTCTTC. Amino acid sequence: CASSSPIAGAPNSSYNEQFF.

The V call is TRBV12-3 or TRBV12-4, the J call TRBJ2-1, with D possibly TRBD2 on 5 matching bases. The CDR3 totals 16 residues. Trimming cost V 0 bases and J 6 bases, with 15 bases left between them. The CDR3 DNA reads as TGTGCCAGCAGTTTAGCGATAGCGCGAGTAGGCAATGAGCAGTTCTTC. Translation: CASSLAIARVGNEQFF.

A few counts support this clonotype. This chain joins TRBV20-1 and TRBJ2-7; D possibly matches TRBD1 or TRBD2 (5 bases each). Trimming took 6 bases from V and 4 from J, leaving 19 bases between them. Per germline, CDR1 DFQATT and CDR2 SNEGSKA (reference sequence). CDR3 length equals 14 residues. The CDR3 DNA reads TGCAGTGCCGCCGGGACCGGAAACGGATACGAGCAGTACTTC. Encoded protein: CSAAGTGNGYEQYF.

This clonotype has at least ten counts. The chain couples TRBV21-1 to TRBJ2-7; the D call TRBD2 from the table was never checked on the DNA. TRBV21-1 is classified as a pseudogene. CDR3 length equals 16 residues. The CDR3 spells CASSIPSRCSSYEQYF. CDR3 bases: TGTGCCAGCAGCATTCCATCCCGCTGCAGTTCCTACGAGCAGTACTTC.

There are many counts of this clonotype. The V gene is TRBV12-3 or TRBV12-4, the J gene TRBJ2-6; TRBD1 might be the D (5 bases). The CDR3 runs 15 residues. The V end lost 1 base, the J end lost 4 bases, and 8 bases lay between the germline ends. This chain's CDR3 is CASSLGGLGANVLTF. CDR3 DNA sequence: TGTGCCAGCAGTTTAGGGGGCCTGGGGGCCAACGTCCTGACTTTC.

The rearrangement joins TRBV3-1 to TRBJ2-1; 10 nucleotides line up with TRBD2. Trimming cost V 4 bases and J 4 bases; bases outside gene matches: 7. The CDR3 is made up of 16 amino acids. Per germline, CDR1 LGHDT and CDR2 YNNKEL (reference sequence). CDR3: CASSPPGLAVYNEQFF. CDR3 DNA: TGTGCCAGCAGCCCCCCAGGACTAGCGGTATACAATGAGCAGTTCTTC.

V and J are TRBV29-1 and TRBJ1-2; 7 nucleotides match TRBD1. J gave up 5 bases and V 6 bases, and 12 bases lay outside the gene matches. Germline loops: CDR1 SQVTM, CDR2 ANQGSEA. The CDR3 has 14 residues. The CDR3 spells CSVGSGTAAYGYTF. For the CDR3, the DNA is TGCAGCGTCGGGTCCGGGACAGCTGCTTATGGCTACACCTTC.

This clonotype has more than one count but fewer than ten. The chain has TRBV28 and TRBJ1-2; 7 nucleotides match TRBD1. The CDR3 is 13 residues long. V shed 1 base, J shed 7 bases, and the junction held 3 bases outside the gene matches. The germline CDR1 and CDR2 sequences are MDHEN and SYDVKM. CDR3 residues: CASSLFQGVGYTF. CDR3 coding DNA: TGTGCCAGCAGTTTATTCCAGGGGGTTGGCTACACCTTC.

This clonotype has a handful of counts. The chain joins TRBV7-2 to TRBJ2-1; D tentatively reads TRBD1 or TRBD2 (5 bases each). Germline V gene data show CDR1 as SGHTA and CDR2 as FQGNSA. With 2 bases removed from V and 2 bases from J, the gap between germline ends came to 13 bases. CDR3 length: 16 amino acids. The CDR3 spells CASSLISGTAYNEQFF. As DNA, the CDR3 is TGTGCCAGCAGCTTAATAAGTGGGACGGCCTACAATGAGCAGTTCTTC.

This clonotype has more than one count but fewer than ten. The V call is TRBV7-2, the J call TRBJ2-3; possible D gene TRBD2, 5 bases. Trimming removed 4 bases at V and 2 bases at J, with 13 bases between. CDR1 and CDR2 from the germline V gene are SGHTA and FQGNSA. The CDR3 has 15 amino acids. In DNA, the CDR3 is TGTGCCAGCAGCTACTGGACTCAGTCCACAGATACGCAGTATTTT. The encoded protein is CASSYWTQSTDTQYF.

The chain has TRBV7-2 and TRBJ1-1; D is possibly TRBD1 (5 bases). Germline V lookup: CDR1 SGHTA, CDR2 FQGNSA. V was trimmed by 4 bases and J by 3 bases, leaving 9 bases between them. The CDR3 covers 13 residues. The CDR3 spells CASSSAGDTEAFF. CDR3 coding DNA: TGTGCCAGCAGCTCTGCGGGGGACACTGAAGCTTTCTTT.

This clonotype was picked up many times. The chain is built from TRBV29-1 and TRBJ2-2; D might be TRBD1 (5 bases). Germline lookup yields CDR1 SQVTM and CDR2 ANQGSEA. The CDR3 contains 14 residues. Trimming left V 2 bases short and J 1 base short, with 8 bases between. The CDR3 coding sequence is TGCAGCGTTGAAACAGGCAGGAACACCGGGGAGCTGTTTTTT. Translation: CSVETGRNTGELFF.

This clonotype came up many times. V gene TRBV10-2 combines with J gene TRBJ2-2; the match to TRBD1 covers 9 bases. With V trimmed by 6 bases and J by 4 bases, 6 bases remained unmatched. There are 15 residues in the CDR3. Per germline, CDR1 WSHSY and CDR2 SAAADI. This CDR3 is CASRQGARGTGELFF. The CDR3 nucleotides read TGCGCCAGCAGACAGGGGGCGCGGGGCACCGGGGAGCTGTTTTTT.

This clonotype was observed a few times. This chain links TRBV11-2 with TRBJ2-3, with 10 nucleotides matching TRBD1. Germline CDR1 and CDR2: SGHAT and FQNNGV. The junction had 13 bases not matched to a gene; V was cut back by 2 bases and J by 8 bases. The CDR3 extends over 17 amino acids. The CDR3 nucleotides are TGTGCCAGCAGCTTAACCAGGACAGGGGGGGGATCAGGTACGCAGTATTTT. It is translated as CASSLTRTGGGSGTQYF.

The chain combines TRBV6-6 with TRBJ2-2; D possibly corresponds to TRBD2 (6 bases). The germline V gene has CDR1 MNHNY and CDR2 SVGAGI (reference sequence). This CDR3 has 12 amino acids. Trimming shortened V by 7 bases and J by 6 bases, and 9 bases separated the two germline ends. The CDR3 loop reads CASNSGAGELFF. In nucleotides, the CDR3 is TGTGCCAGCAATTCGGGGGCCGGGGAGCTGTTTTTT.

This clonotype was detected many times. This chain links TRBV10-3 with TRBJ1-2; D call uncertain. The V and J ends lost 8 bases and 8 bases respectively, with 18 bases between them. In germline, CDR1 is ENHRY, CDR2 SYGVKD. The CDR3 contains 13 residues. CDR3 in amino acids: CAIVSLPGDGYTF. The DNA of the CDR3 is TGTGCCATCGTCTCCTTGCCGGGAGACGGCTACACCTTC.

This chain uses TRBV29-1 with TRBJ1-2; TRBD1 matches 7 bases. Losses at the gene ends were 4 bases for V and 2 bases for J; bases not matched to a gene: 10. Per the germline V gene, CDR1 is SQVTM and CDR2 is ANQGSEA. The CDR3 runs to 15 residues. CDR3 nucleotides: TGCAGCGTTGCAGACAGGGCAGGGGTGAACTATGGCTACACCTTC. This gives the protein CSVADRAGVNYGYTF.

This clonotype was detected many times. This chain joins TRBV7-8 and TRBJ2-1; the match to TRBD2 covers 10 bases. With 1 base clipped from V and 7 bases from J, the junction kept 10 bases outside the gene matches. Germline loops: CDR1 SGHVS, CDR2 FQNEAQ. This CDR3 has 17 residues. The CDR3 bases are TGTGCCAGCAGCTTAGTTACAGGTAGCGGGGGGACGAATGAGCAGTTCTTC. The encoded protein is CASSLVTGSGGTNEQFF.

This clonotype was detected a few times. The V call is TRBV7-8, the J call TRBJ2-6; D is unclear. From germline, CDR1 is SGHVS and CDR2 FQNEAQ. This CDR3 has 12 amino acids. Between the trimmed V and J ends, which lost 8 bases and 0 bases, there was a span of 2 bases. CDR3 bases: TGTGCCAGCGTCTCTGGGGCCAACGTCCTGACTTTC. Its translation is CASVSGANVLTF.

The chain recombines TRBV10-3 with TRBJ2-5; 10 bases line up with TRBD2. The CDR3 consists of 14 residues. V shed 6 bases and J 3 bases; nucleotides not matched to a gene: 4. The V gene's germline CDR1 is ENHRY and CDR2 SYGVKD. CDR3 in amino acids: CAIRAGTSEETQYF. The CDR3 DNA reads TGTGCCATCAGAGCCGGGACTAGCGAAGAGACCCAGTACTTC.

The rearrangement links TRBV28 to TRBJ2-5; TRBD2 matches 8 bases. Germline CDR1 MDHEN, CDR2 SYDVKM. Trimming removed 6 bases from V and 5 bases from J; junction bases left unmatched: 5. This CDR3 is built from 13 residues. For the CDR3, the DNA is TGTGCCAGCAGGAATAGCGGGGAGGAGACCCAGTACTTC. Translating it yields CASRNSGEETQYF.